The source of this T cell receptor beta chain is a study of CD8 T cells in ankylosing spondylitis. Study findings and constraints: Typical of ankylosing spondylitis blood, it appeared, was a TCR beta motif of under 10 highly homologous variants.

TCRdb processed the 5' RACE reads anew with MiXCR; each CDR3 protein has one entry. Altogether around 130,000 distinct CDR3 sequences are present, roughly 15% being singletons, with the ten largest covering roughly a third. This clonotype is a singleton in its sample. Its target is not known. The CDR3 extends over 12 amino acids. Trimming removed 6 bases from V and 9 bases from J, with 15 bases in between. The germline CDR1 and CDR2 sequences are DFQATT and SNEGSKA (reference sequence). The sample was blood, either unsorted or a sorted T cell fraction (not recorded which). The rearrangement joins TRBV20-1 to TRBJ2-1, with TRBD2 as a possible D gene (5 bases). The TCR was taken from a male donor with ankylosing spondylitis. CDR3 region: CSARPPGVEQFF. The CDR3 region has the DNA TGCAGTGCCCGCCCCCCCGGGGTTGAGCAGTTCTTC.